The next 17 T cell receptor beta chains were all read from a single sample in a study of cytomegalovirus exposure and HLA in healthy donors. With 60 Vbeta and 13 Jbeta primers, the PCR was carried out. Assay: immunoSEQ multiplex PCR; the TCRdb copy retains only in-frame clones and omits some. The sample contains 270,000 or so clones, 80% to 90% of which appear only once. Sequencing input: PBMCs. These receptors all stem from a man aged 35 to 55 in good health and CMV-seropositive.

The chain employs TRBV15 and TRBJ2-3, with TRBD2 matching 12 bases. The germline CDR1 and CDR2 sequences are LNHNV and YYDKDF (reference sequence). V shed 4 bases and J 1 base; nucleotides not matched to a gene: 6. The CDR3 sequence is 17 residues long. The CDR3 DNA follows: TGTGCCACCAGCACGAGACTAGCGGGAGTGGGCACAGATACGCAGTATTTT. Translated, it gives CATSTRLAGVGTDTQYF.

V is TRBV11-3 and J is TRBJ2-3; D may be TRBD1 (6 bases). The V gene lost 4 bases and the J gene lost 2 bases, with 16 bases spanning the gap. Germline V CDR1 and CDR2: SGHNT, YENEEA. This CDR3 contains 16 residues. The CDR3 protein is CASSSFRDTDTDTQYF. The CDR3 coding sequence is TGTGCCAGCAGCTCTTTCCGGGACACAGACACAGATACGCAGTATTTT.

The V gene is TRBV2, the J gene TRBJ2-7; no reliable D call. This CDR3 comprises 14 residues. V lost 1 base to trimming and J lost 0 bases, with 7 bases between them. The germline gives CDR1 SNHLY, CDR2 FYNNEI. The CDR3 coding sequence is TGTGCCAGCAGTGAAGGCAGTCTCTCCTACGAGCAGTACTTC. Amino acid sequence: CASSEGSLSYEQYF.

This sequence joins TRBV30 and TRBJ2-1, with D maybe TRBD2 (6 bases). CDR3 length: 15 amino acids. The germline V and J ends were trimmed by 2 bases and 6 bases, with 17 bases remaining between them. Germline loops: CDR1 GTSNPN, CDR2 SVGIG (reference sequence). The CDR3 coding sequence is TGTGCCTGGAGTATTGGTTGGCCCGGGGGCAATGAGCAGTTCTTC. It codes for CAWSIGWPGGNEQFF.

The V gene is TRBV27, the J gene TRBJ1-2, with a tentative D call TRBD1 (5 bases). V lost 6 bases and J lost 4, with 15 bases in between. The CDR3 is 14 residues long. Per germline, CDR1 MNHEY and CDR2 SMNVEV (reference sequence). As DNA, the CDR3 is TGTGCCAGCAGCCACTCTCCGGACATCTATGGCTACACCTTC. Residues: CASSHSPDIYGYTF.

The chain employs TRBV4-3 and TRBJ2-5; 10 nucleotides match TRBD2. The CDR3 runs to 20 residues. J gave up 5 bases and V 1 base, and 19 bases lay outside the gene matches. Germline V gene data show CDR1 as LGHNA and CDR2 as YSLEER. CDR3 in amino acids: CASSQGPSGRVMNPAETQYF. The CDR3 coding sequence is TGCGCCAGCAGCCAAGGCCCTAGCGGGAGAGTCATGAACCCGGCGGAGACCCAGTACTTC.

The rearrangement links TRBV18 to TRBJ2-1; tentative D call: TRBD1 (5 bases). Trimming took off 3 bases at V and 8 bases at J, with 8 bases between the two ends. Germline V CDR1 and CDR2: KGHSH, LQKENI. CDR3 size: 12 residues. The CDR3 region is CASSPTRDEQFF. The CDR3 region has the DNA TGTGCCAGCTCACCGACCAGGGATGAGCAGTTCTTC.

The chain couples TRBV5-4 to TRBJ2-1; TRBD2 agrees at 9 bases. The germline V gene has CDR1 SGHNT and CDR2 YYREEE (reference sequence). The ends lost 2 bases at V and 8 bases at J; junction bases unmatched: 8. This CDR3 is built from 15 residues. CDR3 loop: CASSLRIAGDHEQFF. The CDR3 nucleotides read TGTGCCAGCAGCTTAAGAATAGCGGGAGATCATGAGCAGTTCTTC.

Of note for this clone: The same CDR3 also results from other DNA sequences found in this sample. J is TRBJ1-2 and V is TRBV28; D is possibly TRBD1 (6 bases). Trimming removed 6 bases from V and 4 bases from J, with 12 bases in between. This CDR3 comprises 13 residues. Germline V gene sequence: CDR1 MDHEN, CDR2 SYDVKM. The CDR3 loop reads CASSRQGTYGYTF. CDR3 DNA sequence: TGTGCCAGCAGCCGCCAGGGGACCTATGGCTACACCTTC.

The CDR3 is CASSVSGGLAGVYEQYF. The CDR3 DNA reads TGTGCCAGCAGCGTAAGTGGGGGTCTAGCGGGAGTGTACGAGCAGTACTTC. The V gene is TRBV5-4, the J gene TRBJ2-7; 10 bases map to TRBD2. CDR3 length: 17 residues. From germline, CDR1 is SGHNT and CDR2 YYREEE (reference sequence). Trimming removed 4 bases from V and 4 bases from J; junction bases left unmatched: 14.

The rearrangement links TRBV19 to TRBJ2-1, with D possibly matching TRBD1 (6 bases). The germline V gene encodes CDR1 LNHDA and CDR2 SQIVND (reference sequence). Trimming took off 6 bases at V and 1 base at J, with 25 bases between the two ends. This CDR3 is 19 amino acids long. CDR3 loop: CASRPGELKHGVSYNEQFF. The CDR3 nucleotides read TGTGCCAGTAGGCCAGGGGAGTTGAAGCACGGGGTTTCCTACAATGAGCAGTTCTTC.

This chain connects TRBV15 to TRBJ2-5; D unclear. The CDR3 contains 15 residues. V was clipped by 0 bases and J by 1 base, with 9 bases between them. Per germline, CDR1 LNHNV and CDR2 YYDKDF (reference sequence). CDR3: CATSRDPTAQETQYF. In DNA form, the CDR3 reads TGTGCCACCAGCAGAGATCCTACAGCCCAAGAGACCCAGTACTTC.

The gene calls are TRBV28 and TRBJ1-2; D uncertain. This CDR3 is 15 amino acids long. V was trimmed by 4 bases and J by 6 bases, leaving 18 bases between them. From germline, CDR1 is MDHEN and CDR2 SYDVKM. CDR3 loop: CASSYIGGVFDGYTF. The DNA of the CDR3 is TGTGCCAGCAGTTATATCGGCGGGGTTTTTGATGGCTACACCTTC.

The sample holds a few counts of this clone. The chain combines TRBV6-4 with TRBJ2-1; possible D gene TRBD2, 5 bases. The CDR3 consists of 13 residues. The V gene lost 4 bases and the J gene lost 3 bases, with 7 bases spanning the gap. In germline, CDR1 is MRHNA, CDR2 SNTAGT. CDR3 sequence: CASSATIYNEQFF. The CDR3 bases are TGTGCCAGCAGTGCGACTATCTACAATGAGCAGTTCTTC.

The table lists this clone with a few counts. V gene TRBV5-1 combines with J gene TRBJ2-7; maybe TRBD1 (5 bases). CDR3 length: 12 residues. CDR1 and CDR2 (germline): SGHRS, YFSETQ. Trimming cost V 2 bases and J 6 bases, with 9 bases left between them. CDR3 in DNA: TGCGCCAGCAGCTTACCAGGGTCCGAGCAGTACTTC. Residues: CASSLPGSEQYF.

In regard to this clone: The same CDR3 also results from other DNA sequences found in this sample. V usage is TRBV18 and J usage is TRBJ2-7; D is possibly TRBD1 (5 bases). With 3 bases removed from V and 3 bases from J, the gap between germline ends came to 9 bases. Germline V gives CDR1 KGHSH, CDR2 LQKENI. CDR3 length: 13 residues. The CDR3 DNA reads TGTGCCAGCTCACCTGCCGACAGCTACGAGCAGTACTTC. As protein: CASSPADSYEQYF. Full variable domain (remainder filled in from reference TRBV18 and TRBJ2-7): NAGVMQNPRHLVRRRGQEARLRCSPMKGHSHVYWYRQLPEEGLKFMVYLQKENIIDESGMPKERFSAEFPKEGPSILRIQQVVRGDSAAYFCASSPADSYEQYFGPGTRLTVT.

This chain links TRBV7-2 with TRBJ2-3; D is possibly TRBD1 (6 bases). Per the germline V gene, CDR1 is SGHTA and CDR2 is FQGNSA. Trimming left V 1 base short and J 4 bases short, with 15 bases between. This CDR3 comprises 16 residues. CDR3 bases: TGTGCCAGCAGCTTAGGCGTCTTTGGGGGCCCAGATACGCAGTATTTT. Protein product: CASSLGVFGGPDTQYF.